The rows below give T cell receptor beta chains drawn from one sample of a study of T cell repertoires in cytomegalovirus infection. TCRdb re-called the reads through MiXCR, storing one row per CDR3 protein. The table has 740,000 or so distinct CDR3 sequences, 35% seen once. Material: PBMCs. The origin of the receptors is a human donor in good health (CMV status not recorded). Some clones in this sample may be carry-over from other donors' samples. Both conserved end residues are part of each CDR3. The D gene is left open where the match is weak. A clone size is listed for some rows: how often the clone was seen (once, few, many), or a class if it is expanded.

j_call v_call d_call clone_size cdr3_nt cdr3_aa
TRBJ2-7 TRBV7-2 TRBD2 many TGTGCCAGCAGCTTTAGCGGGAGCCTAACCTACGAGCAGTACTTC CASSFSGSLTYEQYF
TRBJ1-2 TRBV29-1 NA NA TGCAGCGCGCTGGTTTTCGGGGTCCACTATGGCTACACCTTC CSALVFGVHYGYTF
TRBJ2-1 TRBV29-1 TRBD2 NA TGCAGCGAAGCGGGGAGCTCCTACAATGAGCAGTTCTTC CSEAGSSYNEQFF
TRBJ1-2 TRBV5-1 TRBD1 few TGCGCCAGCAGCCAGCCGGGACAGGGTCATGGCTACACCTTC CASSQPGQGHGYTF
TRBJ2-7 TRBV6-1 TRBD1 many TGTGCCAGCAGTGGGAGACAGGGGCCCTACGAGCAGTACTTC CASSGRQGPYEQYF
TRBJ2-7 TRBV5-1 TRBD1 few TGCGCCAGCAGCGGACAGGGGATCGACGAGCAGTACTTC CASSGQGIDEQYF
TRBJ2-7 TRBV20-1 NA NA TGCAGTGCGGGGCCGGGACACCTTTTGACCTACGAGCAGTACTTC CSAGPGHLLTYEQYF
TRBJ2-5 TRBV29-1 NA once TGCAGCGTCCAGAACCGGGCCCAGTGGGAGACCCAGTACTTC CSVQNRAQWETQYF
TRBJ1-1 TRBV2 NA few TGTGCCAGCAGTGGGAGAATCATGAACACTGAAGCTTTCTTT CASSGRIMNTEAFF
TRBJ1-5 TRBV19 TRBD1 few TGTGCCAGTAGTATAGTAACGTCGACAGGGACTCAGCCCCAGCATTTT CASSIVTSTGTQPQHF
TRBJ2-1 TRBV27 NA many TGTGCCAGCAGCCCCAACCGGGGCGTCGATGAGCAGTTCTTC CASSPNRGVDEQFF
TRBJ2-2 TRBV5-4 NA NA TGTGCCAGCAGCTTGGGAGGGAACCTAACCAACACCGGGGAGCGGTTTTTT CASSLGGNLTNTGERFF
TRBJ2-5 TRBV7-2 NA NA TGTGCCAGCAGCTTAGAGAGGGAAGAGACCCAGTACTTC CASSLEREETQYF
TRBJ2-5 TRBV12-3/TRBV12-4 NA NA TGTGCCAGCAGTTGGGCAGGGTCTCCGACCCAGTACTTC CASSWAGSPTQYF
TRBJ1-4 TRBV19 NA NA TGTGCCAGTAGTATGCCTGGGACACTGGGGGAAAAACTGTTTTTT CASSMPGTLGEKLFF
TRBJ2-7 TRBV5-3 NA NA TGTGCCAGCAGCCCCAATGGAAGGGCCGGGCACGAGCAGTACTTC CASSPNGRAGHEQYF
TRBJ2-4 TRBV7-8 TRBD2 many TGTGCCAGCAGCCCAAGCGGGGGGCTAGCCAAAAACATTCAGTACTTC CASSPSGGLAKNIQYF
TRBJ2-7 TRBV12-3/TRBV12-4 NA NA TGTGCCAGCAGTAGGGACCTTATCTACGAGCAGTACTTC CASSRDLIYEQYF
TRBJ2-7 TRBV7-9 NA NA TGTGCCAGCAGCCTAAGAGGGGTAATGGCGGGCGAGCAGTACTTC CASSLRGVMAGEQYF
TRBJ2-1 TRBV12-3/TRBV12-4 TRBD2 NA TGTGCCAGCAGCTCATCGGGACTAGCCAACAATGAGAAGTTCTTC CASSSSGLANNEKFF
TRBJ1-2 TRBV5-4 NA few TGTGCCAGCAGCTTGGACAGGGAACGCTATGGCTACACCTTC CASSLDRERYGYTF
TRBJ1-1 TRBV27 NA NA TGTGCCAGCAGCTCTTCCACGGCGTTCGTAGATGAAGCTTTCTTT CASSSSTAFVDEAFF
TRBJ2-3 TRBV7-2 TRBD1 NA TGTGCCAGCAGCTTCACAGGGGCCACAGATACGCAGTATTTT CASSFTGATDTQYF
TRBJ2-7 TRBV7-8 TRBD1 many TGTGCCAGCAGCGTGGACAGGGTGGTTACCGAGCAGTACTTC CASSVDRVVTEQYF
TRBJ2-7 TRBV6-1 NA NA TGTGCCAGCAGTGACGGACGGGGCTACGAGCAGTACTTC CASSDGRGYEQYF
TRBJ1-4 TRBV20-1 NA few TGCAGTGCACGCGGTGCTGGGCTGAATGAAAAACTGTTTTTT CSARGAGLNEKLFF
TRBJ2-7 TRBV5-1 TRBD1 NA TGCGCCAGCAGGTATACCGGGACAGAGTCCTACGAGCAGTACTTC CASRYTGTESYEQYF
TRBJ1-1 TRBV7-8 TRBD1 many TGTGCCAGCAGCTTCCCAACAGGGGGCTATGGTAGAAACACTGAAGCTTTCTTT CASSFPTGGYGRNTEAFF
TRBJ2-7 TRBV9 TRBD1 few TGTGCCAGCAGCCCCCAAAGGGGGCGTCTCGCCGATTCCTACGAGCAGTACTTC CASSPQRGRLADSYEQYF
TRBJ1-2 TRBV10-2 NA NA TGCGCCACCTCCCTGACGACAGATGGCTACACCTTC CATSLTTDGYTF
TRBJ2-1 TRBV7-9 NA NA TGTGCCAGCAGCTTACCGCAGGGGGCTAGCGGGATCCTCTCAAGGGGCAATGAGCAGTTCTTC CASSLPQGASGILSRGNEQFF
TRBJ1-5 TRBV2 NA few TGTGCCAGCAGTGTAGGGCTTAGCAATCAGCCCCAGCATTTT CASSVGLSNQPQHF
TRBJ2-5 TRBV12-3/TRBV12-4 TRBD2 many TGTGCCAGCAGCCTCGGACTAGCGGTAGAGACCCAGTACTTC CASSLGLAVETQYF
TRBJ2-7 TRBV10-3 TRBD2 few TGTGCCATCACTCCTGGACTAGCTAGGTACGAGCAGTACTTC CAITPGLARYEQYF
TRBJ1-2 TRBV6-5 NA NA TGTGCCAGCAGTTACTCGTGGGGTAGTAAGGGCCTCTACACCTTC CASSYSWGSKGLYTF
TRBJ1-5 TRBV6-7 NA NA TGTGCCAGCAGTTACATAGGGGGGCAGCAGCCCCAGCATTTT CASSYIGGQQPQHF
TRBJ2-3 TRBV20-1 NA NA TGCAGTGCTAGAGAGAGTATAACGCAGTATTTT CSARESITQYF
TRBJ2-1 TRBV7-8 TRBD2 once TGTGCCAGCAGCTTATCTAGCGGGAGGCGGGATGAGCAGTTCTTC CASSLSSGRRDEQFF
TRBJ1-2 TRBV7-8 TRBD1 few TGTGCCAGCAGGCCTACAGGGGCGGACTATGGCTACACCTTC CASRPTGADYGYTF
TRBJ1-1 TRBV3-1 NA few TGTGCCAGCAGCCAAGATCTACGTAAGGGCAGACTCAACACTGAAGCTTTCTTT CASSQDLRKGRLNTEAFF
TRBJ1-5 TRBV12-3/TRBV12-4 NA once TGTGCCAGCAGCCCCCGGGGGGCTAATCATCCCCAGCATTTT CASSPRGANHPQHF
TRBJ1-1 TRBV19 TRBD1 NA TGTGCCAGCAGCATCGACAGGGGAACTGAAGCTTTCTTT CASSIDRGTEAFF
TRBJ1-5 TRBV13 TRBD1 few TGTGCCAGCAGCCTGCGACAGGGCCGGGGCAATCAGCCCCAGCATTTT CASSLRQGRGNQPQHF
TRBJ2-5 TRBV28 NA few TGTGCCACTCGCCGGGGCCTACAAGAGACCCAGTACTTC CATRRGLQETQYF
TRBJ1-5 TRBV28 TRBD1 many TGTGCCAGCACCAGGACAGGGAATTCCGATCAGCCCCAGCATTTT CASTRTGNSDQPQHF
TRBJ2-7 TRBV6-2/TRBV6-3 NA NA TGTGCCAGCAGTTACCGGTTCGCGCGGTACGAGCAGTACTTC CASSYRFARYEQYF
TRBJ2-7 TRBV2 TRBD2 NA TGTGCCAGCAGTGCAGTTTCTAGCGGGAGAATCGTCTACGAGCAGTACTTC CASSAVSSGRIVYEQYF
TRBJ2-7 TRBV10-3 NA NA TGTGACACGATGGACGAAAACGAGCAGTACTTC CDTMDENEQYF
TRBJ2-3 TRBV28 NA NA TGTGCCAGCAGTTTAGACGGGGTTACAGATACGCAGTATTTT CASSLDGVTDTQYF
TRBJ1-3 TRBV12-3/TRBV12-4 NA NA TGTGCCAGCGTTCGCTCTGGAAACACCATATATTTT CASVRSGNTIYF